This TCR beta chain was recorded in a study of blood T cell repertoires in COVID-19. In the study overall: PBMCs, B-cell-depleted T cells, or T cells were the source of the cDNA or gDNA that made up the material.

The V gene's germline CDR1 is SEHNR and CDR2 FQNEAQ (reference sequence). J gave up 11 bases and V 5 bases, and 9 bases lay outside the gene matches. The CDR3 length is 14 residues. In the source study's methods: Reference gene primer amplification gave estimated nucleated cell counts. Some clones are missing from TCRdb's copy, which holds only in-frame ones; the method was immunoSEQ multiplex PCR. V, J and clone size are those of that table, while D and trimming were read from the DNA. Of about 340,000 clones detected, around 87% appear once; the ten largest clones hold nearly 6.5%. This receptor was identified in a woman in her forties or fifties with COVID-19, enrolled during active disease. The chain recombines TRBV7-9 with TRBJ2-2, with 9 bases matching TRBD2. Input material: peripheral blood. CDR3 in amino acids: CASSSQRAGGELFF. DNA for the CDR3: TGTGCCAGCAGCAGTCAGCGAGCGGGGGGTGAGCTGTTTTTT.